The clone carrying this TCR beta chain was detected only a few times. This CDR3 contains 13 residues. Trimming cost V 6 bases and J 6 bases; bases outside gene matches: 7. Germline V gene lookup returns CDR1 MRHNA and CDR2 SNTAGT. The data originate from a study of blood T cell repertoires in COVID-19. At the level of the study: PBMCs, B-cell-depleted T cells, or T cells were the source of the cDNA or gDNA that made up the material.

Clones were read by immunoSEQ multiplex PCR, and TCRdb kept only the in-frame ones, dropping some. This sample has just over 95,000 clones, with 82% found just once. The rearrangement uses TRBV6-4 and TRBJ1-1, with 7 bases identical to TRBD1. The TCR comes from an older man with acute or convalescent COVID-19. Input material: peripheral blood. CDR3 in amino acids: CASSTGTASEAFF. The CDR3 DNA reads TGTGCCAGCAGCACCGGGACAGCATCTGAAGCTTTCTTT.